The 24 T cell receptor beta chains in this list originate from one sample, sequenced in a study of CD8+CD57+ T cells in acquired aplastic anemia. Investigators profiled TCR beta VDJ and CDR3 from genomic DNA template. TCRdb reprocessed the reads with MiXCR, giving one entry per CDR3 protein. Of under 350,000 distinct CDR3 sequences detected, 55% to 60% appear once; the ten largest clones hold approximately 8%. The sample consisted of sorted CD4+, CD8+, or CD8+CD57+ T cells (not recorded which) from PBMCs. These receptors were taken from a human donor with severe aplastic anemia or a healthy control (not recorded which).

This clonotype was seen ten or more times. The chain combines TRBV11-1 with TRBJ1-1, with a possible D match to TRBD1 (5 bases). CDR3 length: 15 residues. From germline, CDR1 is SGHAT and CDR2 FQDESV (reference sequence). V was shortened by 5 bases and J by 4 bases, with 17 bases between the two germline ends. The CDR3 region has the DNA TGTGCCAGCAGCCGATGGGGCTCTCTGACCACTGAAGCTTTCTTT. Translation gives CASSRWGSLTTEAFF. Full variable domain (rest looked up from reference TRBV11-1 and TRBJ1-1): EAEVAQSPRYKITEKSQAVAFWCDPISGHATLYWYRQILGQGPELLVQFQDESVVDDSQLPKDRFSAERLKGVDSTLKIQPAELGDSAMYLCASSRWGSLTTEAFFGQGTRLTVV.

This clonotype appeared once. The chain employs TRBV24-1 and TRBJ2-7; 7 nucleotides match TRBD2. There are 18 residues in the CDR3. Germline CDR1 reads KGHDR; CDR2 reads SFDVKD. Germline trimming cut 8 bases from V and 0 bases from J; bases unmatched to any gene: 18. The CDR3 region has the DNA TGTGCCACCATTCGATCCCCCTCAGGGCGGGAGCCCTCCTACGAGCAGTACTTC. Translated: CATIRSPSGREPSYEQYF.

The chain links TRBV29-1 to TRBJ1-5; TRBD1 is a possible D gene (5 bases). The CDR3 runs to 13 residues. Trimming removed 6 bases at V and 0 bases at J, with 9 bases between. The germline V gene encodes CDR1 SQVTM and CDR2 ANQGSEA. CDR3 in DNA: TGCAGCGTCGGGGGGAATAGCAATCAGCCCCAGCATTTT. It is translated as CSVGGNSNQPQHF.

This clonotype was recorded once. One end of the junction is discordant with germline, which a read error may explain. This chain connects TRBV7-9 to TRBJ1-6, with D tentatively TRBD1 (5 bases). CDR1 is SEHNR, CDR2 FQNEAQ, per germline (reference sequence). CDR3 length equals 14 residues. In DNA, the CDR3 is TGCGCCAGCAGACGACGGGGGAACGATTCACCCCTCCACTTT. As protein: CASRRRGNDSPLHF. Supplemented by reference TRBV7-9 and TRBJ1-6, the full variable domain reads DTGVSQNPRHKITKRGQNVTFRCDPISEHNRLYWYRQTLGQGPEFLTYFQNEAQLEKSRLLSDRFSAERPKGSFSTLEIQRTEQGDSAMYLCASRRRGNDSPLHFGNGTRLTVT.

V is TRBV14 and J is TRBJ2-1; TRBD2 matches at 8 bases. CDR3 length: 15 residues. From germline, CDR1 is SGHDN and CDR2 FVKESK. V trimming: 1 base; J trimming: 6 bases; junction bases outside the gene matches: 5. This chain's CDR3 is CASSQGAGARNEQFF. CDR3 DNA sequence: TGTGCCAGCAGCCAAGGAGCGGGAGCCCGCAATGAGCAGTTCTTC.

The gene calls are TRBV19 and TRBJ2-3; TRBD2 matches at 9 bases. The CDR3 is made up of 14 amino acids. CDR1 and CDR2 (germline): LNHDA, SQIVND (reference sequence). With 9 bases clipped from V and 4 bases from J, the junction kept 8 bases outside the gene matches. The CDR3 DNA is TGTGCCAGCGTAGGGCGGGGGGGCCCAGATACGCAGTATTTT. It specifies CASVGRGGPDTQYF. Combining the CDR3 with reference TRBV19 and TRBJ2-3 gives the whole variable domain DGGITQSPKYLFRKEGQNVTLSCEQNLNHDAMYWYRQDPGQGLRLIYYSQIVNDFQKGDIAEGYSVSREKKESFPLTVTSAQKNPTAFYLCASVGRGGPDTQYFGPGTRLTVL.

The chain has TRBV6-5 and TRBJ1-2; 7 bases fit TRBD1. Germline-derived CDR1 and CDR2 are MNHEY and SVGAGI. The CDR3 spans 14 residues. V lost 7 bases to trimming and J lost 4 bases; unmatched junction nucleotides: 9. The DNA of the CDR3 is TGTGCCAGCAAATACCTCGGACAGGTCTATGGCTACACCTTC. It translates to CASKYLGQVYGYTF.

The chain links TRBV9 to TRBJ2-2, with TRBD1 matching 7 bases. The CDR3 runs 17 residues. Germline trimming cut 0 bases from V and 0 bases from J; bases unmatched to any gene: 5. Germline lookup yields CDR1 SGDLS and CDR2 YYNGEE. CDR3 nucleotides: TGTGCCAGCAGCGTAGGACCGGGACAGACGAACACCGGGGAGCTGTTTTTT. This translates into CASSVGPGQTNTGELFF.

The chain recombines TRBV7-7 with TRBJ1-4; the D gene is possibly TRBD1 (5 bases). With 5 bases removed from V and 4 bases from J, the gap between germline ends came to 14 bases. From germline, CDR1 is SSHAT and CDR2 FNYEAQ (reference sequence). This CDR3 has 15 amino acids. The DNA of the CDR3 is TGTGCCAGCAGCCCGGGGACCGACCTTAATGAAAAACTGTTTTTT. It is translated as CASSPGTDLNEKLFF.

This clonotype was counted at least ten times. The chain has TRBV2 and TRBJ2-3; no definite D call. The CDR3 length is 13 residues. Germline-derived CDR1 and CDR2 are SNHLY and FYNNEI. The V end lost 5 bases, the J end lost 7 bases, and 13 bases lay between the germline ends. CDR3 DNA: TGTGCCAGCAGTCTCGACTCCACTAATACGCAGTATTTT. Amino acid sequence: CASSLDSTNTQYF.

This clonotype has only one observation. V is TRBV7-8 and J is TRBJ1-2, with D tentatively TRBD1 (5 bases). V was pared by 7 bases and J by 4 bases, with 16 bases between. Germline-derived CDR1 and CDR2 are SGHVS and FQNEAQ. This CDR3 contains 14 residues. Here the CDR3 reads CASTPARVGYGYTF. The CDR3 DNA reads TGTGCCAGCACCCCCGCCAGGGTTGGCTATGGCTACACCTTC.

The chain employs TRBV6-5 and TRBJ2-7; D might be TRBD2 (6 bases). CDR3 length equals 15 residues. Germline lookup yields CDR1 MNHEY and CDR2 SVGAGI. Trimming removed 2 bases at V and 2 bases at J, with 13 bases between. In nucleotides, the CDR3 is TGTGCCAGCAGTTACGGAGGAGGGAATACCTACGAGCAGTACTTC. This encodes CASSYGGGNTYEQYF.

CDR3 protein: CAIREVGASTDTQYF. The CDR3 nucleotides read TGTGCCATCAGGGAGGTCGGAGCAAGCACAGATACGCAGTATTTT. The chain is built from TRBV10-3 and TRBJ2-3; the D gene is possibly TRBD2 (5 bases). The germline V gene has CDR1 ENHRY and CDR2 SYGVKD. This CDR3 region has 15 residues. Trimming stripped 6 bases from V and 0 bases from J, with 13 bases between.

Worth noting for this clonotype: An end of the junction does not agree with germline; a read error may underlie this. V usage is TRBV7-2 and J usage is TRBJ2-7, with TRBD2 matching over 7 bases. Germline CDR1 reads SGHTA; CDR2 reads FQGNSA. The CDR3 is 15 residues long. As DNA, the CDR3 is TGTGCCAGCAGCAACGGTCCGGGGGGAGGTTACGAGCAGCACTTC. Its protein product is CASSNGPGGGYEQHF.

The CDR3: CASSVETVGTQYF. The CDR3 nucleotides are TGTGCCAGCAGCGTGGAGACGGTGGGGACCCAGTACTTC. The chain combines TRBV9 with TRBJ2-5; no definite D call. The CDR3 is 13 residues long. Trimming took off 2 bases at V and 7 bases at J, with 12 bases between the two ends. Germline assignment: CDR1 SGDLS and CDR2 YYNGEE.

As regards this clonotype: Compared with germline, one end of the junction differs, possibly owing to a read error. The chain has TRBV9 and TRBJ2-1, with a possible D match to TRBD2 (6 bases). Looked up from germline, CDR1 is SGDLS and CDR2 is YYNGEE. This CDR3 has 16 amino acids. CDR3: CASSSDEAGLYNEQFF. DNA of the CDR3: TGCGCCAGCAGCTCCGATGAAGCGGGCCTCTACAATGAGCAGTTCTTC.

The chain uses TRBV25-1 and TRBJ2-1, with D perhaps matching TRBD2 (6 bases). V lost 1 base to trimming and J lost 0 bases, with 7 bases between them. There are 15 residues in the CDR3. CDR1 is MGHDK and CDR2 is SYGVNS in the germline V gene. The CDR3 reads CASSESSASYNEQFF. The CDR3 bases are TGTGCCAGCAGTGAATCTAGCGCCTCCTACAATGAGCAGTTCTTC. The full variable domain, completed using reference TRBV25-1 and TRBJ2-1, is EADIYQTPRYLVIGTGKKITLECSQTMGHDKMYWYQQDPGMELHLIHYSYGVNSTEKGDLSSESTVSRIRTEHFPLTLESARPSHTSQYLCASSESSASYNEQFFGPGTRLTVL.

This clonotype has at least ten counts. This chain connects TRBV6-6 to TRBJ1-1; D possibly corresponds to TRBD1 (5 bases). V lost 8 bases and J lost 6, with 22 bases in between. CDR3 size: 15 residues. Germline-derived CDR1 and CDR2 are MNHNY and SVGAGI (reference sequence). The CDR3 nucleotides are TGTGCCAGCCACGATCGGGGACGGGTTTGGGCTGAAGCTTTCTTT. The encoded protein is CASHDRGRVWAEAFF.

The chain couples TRBV7-8 to TRBJ2-1; 8 bases are shared with TRBD1. Germline V gene sequence: CDR1 SGHVS, CDR2 FQNEAQ. The CDR3 extends over 16 amino acids. With V trimmed by 2 bases and J by 9 bases, 12 bases remained unmatched. CDR3 residues: CASSLTSGTGQGEQFF. The CDR3 DNA is TGTGCCAGCAGCTTAACATCCGGGACAGGCCAGGGTGAGCAGTTCTTC.

The gene calls are TRBV25-1 and TRBJ2-5; 9 nucleotides agree with TRBD1. CDR1 is MGHDK and CDR2 is SYGVNS in the germline V gene. Germline trimming cut 6 bases from V and 5 bases from J; bases unmatched to any gene: 7. CDR3 length: 14 residues. DNA for the CDR3: TGTGCCAGCAGGAAACAGGGGGCGGGGGAGACCCAGTACTTC. Its protein is CASRKQGAGETQYF.

This clonotype has ten or more counts. This chain uses TRBV4-3 with TRBJ2-5; tentative D call: TRBD2 (5 bases). Germline lookup yields CDR1 LGHNA and CDR2 YSLEER. The length of the CDR3 is 14 residues. Trimming stripped 3 bases from V and 5 bases from J, with 13 bases between. CDR3 loop: CASSHEGLAETQYF. The CDR3 DNA follows: TGCGCCAGCAGCCATGAAGGACTCGCGGAGACCCAGTACTTC.

This chain joins TRBV10-3 and TRBJ2-7, with D tentatively TRBD2 (5 bases). The DNA end lines up better with TRBJ2-5; the J call may be wrong. The CDR3 extends over 15 amino acids. Germline assignment: CDR1 ENHRY and CDR2 SYGVKD. As DNA, the CDR3 is TGTGCCATCAGTGAGGGGCTAGCCCACCAAGAGACCCAGTACTTC. This translates into CAISEGLAHQETQYF.

Many counts were recorded for this clonotype. This sequence joins TRBV4-1 and TRBJ1-2, with D possibly matching TRBD1 (6 bases). V was cut by 0 bases and J by 4 bases, with 9 bases left in between. The CDR3 consists of 14 residues. Germline CDR1 MGHRA, CDR2 YSYEKL. This chain's CDR3 is CASSQDGGLYGYTF. CDR3 coding DNA: TGCGCCAGCAGCCAAGATGGGGGGCTCTATGGCTACACCTTC.

Ten or more counts support this clonotype. The CDR3 reads CSVTGLGPYNEQFF. DNA of the CDR3: TGCAGTGTCACAGGTTTGGGGCCCTACAATGAGCAGTTCTTC. The chain employs TRBV20-1 and TRBJ2-1; D possibly corresponds to TRBD1 (5 bases). This CDR3 contains 14 residues. V lost 7 bases and J lost 2, with 15 bases in between. Germline loops: CDR1 DFQATT, CDR2 SNEGSKA (reference sequence).